This TCR beta chain was identified in a study of T-cell memory formation after mild COVID-19. About the study: TCR clusters were mostly donor specific.

TCRdb ran MiXCR on the 5' RACE reads and lists one entry per CDR3 protein. The repertoire has almost 350,000 distinct CDR3 sequences, 20% to 25% of them found once; the top ten carry under 25%. Overall study findings and caveats: Mainly in CM and EM were contracting CD4+ clones; CD8+ were in EMRA. The finding that pre-infection memory included some responding clones suggested that cross-reactive memory joined.

As concerns this clonotype: Its cognate antigen is unknown.

Trimming removed 2 bases from V and 7 bases from J, with 10 bases in between. The CDR3 runs 14 residues. The germline CDR1 and CDR2 sequences are SGHDT and YYEEEE. This TCR derives from a man between 18 and 35 years old who had mild COVID-19 (a few samples of this study predate the infection). Cell type and time point are not known. Sequenced input: PBMCs or a T cell subset sorted from them (not recorded which). The chain links TRBV5-6 to TRBJ1-6, with no clear D. Here the CDR3 DNA reads TGTGCCAGCAGCTTCGCGGTTTGGAATTCACCCCTCCACTTT. Amino acids: CASSFAVWNSPLHF.